The 24 T cell receptor beta chains below come from one sample, sequenced in a study of post-analysis software for immune sequencing data. General observations from the study: When patients were compared with controls, about five TRBV segments were more frequent, TRBV5-6, TRBV5-1 and TRBV20-1 among them.

These receptors' targets are unknown. cDNA libraries of TCR beta carried unique molecular identifiers. TCRdb ran MiXCR on the PCR reads and lists one entry per CDR3 protein. This sample yields approximately 730,000 distinct CDR3 sequences, of which 25% to 30% are seen a single time; under 0.7% belongs to the top ten. The sample taken for sequencing was blood. Receptors originate from a girl aged 5-17 years with multiple sclerosis.

The rearrangement links TRBV2 to TRBJ2-1; D is perhaps TRBD1 (5 bases). This CDR3 spans 15 amino acids. Germline values: CDR1 SNHLY, CDR2 FYNNEI. V lost 8 bases and J lost 2, with 16 bases in between. The CDR3 loop reads CASRRGLGPYNEQFF. CDR3 bases: TGTGCCAGCCGTCGCGGCCTGGGGCCCTACAATGAGCAGTTCTTC. Complete variable domain (other parts from reference TRBV2 and TRBJ2-1): EPEVTQTPSHQVTQMGQEVILRCVPISNHLYFYWYRQILGQKVEFLVSFYNNEISEKSEIFDDQFSVERPDGSNFTLKIRSTKLEDSAMYFCASRRGLGPYNEQFFGPGTRLTVL.

This sequence joins TRBV13 and TRBJ2-3; tentatively, D is TRBD2 (6 bases). V dropped 5 bases and J dropped 7 bases, with 13 bases sitting between them. The CDR3 is made up of 13 amino acids. The germline V gene encodes CDR1 PRHDT and CDR2 FYEKMQ (reference sequence). CDR3 residues: CASSPQAGHTQYF. The CDR3 region has the DNA TGTGCCAGCAGCCCCCAGGCGGGACATACGCAGTATTTT.

The chain is built from TRBV5-6 and TRBJ1-2, with a weak D call TRBD1 (6 bases). The germline V gene has CDR1 SGHDT and CDR2 YYEEEE. Trimming took 4 bases from V and 7 from J, leaving 20 bases between them. There are 15 residues in the CDR3. CDR3 DNA: TGTGCCAGCAGCCCCCGACAGGCGAAAGACTGTGGCTACACCTTC. This codes for CASSPRQAKDCGYTF.

This clonotype was seen a handful of times. The J gene is TRBJ2-7, the V gene TRBV20-1; D is possibly TRBD1 (5 bases). V lost 0 bases and J 2 bases, leaving 11 bases between the germline ends. Per germline, CDR1 DFQATT and CDR2 SNEGSKA (reference sequence). This CDR3 contains 14 residues. CDR3: CSARDYDSTYEQYF. DNA for the CDR3: TGCAGTGCTAGAGATTACGACAGCACCTACGAGCAGTACTTC.

The rearrangement uses TRBV20-1 and TRBJ2-3; D is undetermined. This CDR3 region has 14 residues. Between the trimmed V and J ends, which lost 5 bases and 5 bases, there was a span of 17 bases. Per the germline V gene, CDR1 is DFQATT and CDR2 is SNEGSKA (reference sequence). Here the CDR3 DNA reads TGCAGTGCTGGGGAAGGGAAAGGGCTAGATACGCAGTATTTT. It yields the protein CSAGEGKGLDTQYF.

Note on this clonotype: With a much larger clone just one base away, this may be a read error. This chain uses TRBV29-1 with TRBJ2-1; unclear D gene. CDR3 length: 14 residues. Germline-derived CDR1 and CDR2 are SQVTM and ANQGSEA. The DNA for the CDR3 is TGCAGCGCGCTTGGGCCGATCTCCTACAATGAGCGGTTCTTC. It specifies CSALGPISYNERFF.

This chain uses TRBV18 with TRBJ2-4; TRBD1 might be the D (6 bases). The closer fit of TRBJ2-5 to the DNA end suggests the J call may be wrong. This CDR3 comprises 15 residues. The germline V gene encodes CDR1 KGHSH and CDR2 LQKENI. This CDR3 is CASSGPGATRETQYF. Written as DNA, the CDR3 is TGTGCCAGCTCAGGTCCAGGGGCGACCCGGGAGACCCAGTACTTC.

This clonotype came up a few times. The chain uses TRBV6-2 or TRBV6-3 and TRBJ1-1; D possibly corresponds to TRBD1 (6 bases). Between the trimmed V and J ends, which lost 4 bases and 1 base, there was a span of 19 bases. CDR1 and CDR2 (germline): MNHEY, SVGEGT. This CDR3 is built from 17 residues. The CDR3 protein is CASSSLPLTGENTEAFF. The CDR3 bases are TGTGCCAGCAGTTCCCTTCCTCTGACAGGCGAGAACACTGAAGCTTTCTTT.

This clonotype was picked up a small number of times. This chain joins TRBV29-1 and TRBJ2-3; D is unresolved. There are 12 residues in the CDR3. Germline CDR1 reads SQVTM; CDR2 reads ANQGSEA. Trimming left V 2 bases short and J 12 bases short, with 15 bases between. The CDR3 spells CSVETTGLGQYF. The CDR3, as DNA: TGCAGCGTTGAAACCACCGGGCTCGGTCAGTATTTT.

This clonotype has a handful of counts. This rearrangement joins TRBV20-1 to TRBJ2-1; 7 positions agree with TRBD1. Germline V gene sequence: CDR1 DFQATT, CDR2 SNEGSKA (reference sequence). This CDR3 has 15 amino acids. J was trimmed by 3 bases and V by 1 base; bases with no gene match: 6. The CDR3 sequence: CSARGDSSIYNEQFF. The CDR3 coding sequence is TGCAGTGCTAGAGGGGACAGTTCAATCTACAATGAGCAGTTCTTC.

The genes are TRBV11-2 and TRBJ2-1, with D maybe TRBD1 (6 bases). Germline CDR1 and CDR2: SGHAT and FQNNGV. The CDR3 loop spans 15 amino acids. Trimming cost V 1 base and J 4 bases, with 11 bases left between them. This chain's CDR3 is CASSLGGRGYNEQFF. The CDR3 DNA reads TGTGCCAGCAGCTTAGGTGGCAGGGGTTACAATGAGCAGTTCTTC.

This sequence joins TRBV5-5 and TRBJ1-4; D might be TRBD1 (5 bases). The germline V gene encodes CDR1 SGHKS and CDR2 YYEKEE (reference sequence). Trimming stripped 0 bases from V and 7 bases from J, with 16 bases between. The CDR3 totals 16 residues. CDR3 bases: TGTGCCAGCAGCTTGGGGAGGGACCCTCATCGTGAAAAACTGTTTTTT. Encoded protein: CASSLGRDPHREKLFF.

This clonotype was seen only a few times. The rearrangement uses TRBV7-9 and TRBJ2-5; tentatively, D is TRBD2 (6 bases). The CDR3 consists of 15 residues. Germline lookup yields CDR1 SEHNR and CDR2 FQNEAQ (reference sequence). V lost 5 bases and J 5 bases, leaving 18 bases between the germline ends. CDR3 in DNA: TGTGCCAGCAGCCGACCGACAACTAGCCAGGAGACCCAGTACTTC. It encodes CASSRPTTSQETQYF.

J is TRBJ1-1 and V is TRBV20-1; D possibly corresponds to TRBD1 (5 bases). Between the trimmed V and J ends, which lost 1 base and 6 bases, there was a span of 9 bases. The CDR3 runs to 12 residues. Germline-derived CDR1 and CDR2 are DFQATT and SNEGSKA (reference sequence). The CDR3 nucleotides read TGCAGTGCTAGAGGCTCGGGGGCTGAAGCTTTCTTT. Encoded protein: CSARGSGAEAFF.

J is TRBJ2-1 and V is TRBV29-1, with D unresolved. The CDR3 sequence is 13 residues long. The germline CDR1 and CDR2 sequences are SQVTM and ANQGSEA. Trimming stripped 4 bases from V and 6 bases from J, with 13 bases between. The CDR3 loop is CSVGGRLGNEQFF. As DNA, the CDR3 is TGCAGCGTTGGTGGCAGGTTGGGCAATGAGCAGTTCTTC.

This clonotype was counted only a few times. The V and J genes are TRBV20-1 and TRBJ2-3, with TRBD2 matching 7 bases. The trim removed 0 bases at V and 3 bases at J, leaving 3 bases unmatched. The CDR3 runs 14 residues. The germline gives CDR1 DFQATT, CDR2 SNEGSKA (reference sequence). The CDR3 sequence is CSAREGGGTDTQYF. CDR3 bases: TGCAGTGCTAGAGAGGGCGGGGGAACAGATACGCAGTATTTT.

The table lists this clonotype with a few counts. The genes are TRBV14 and TRBJ1-1; 8 nucleotides agree with TRBD1. This CDR3 contains 12 residues. Germline CDR1 SGHDN, CDR2 FVKESK. V was clipped by 6 bases and J by 6 bases; unmatched bases: 3. CDR3: CASRRQGPEAFF. CDR3 in DNA: TGTGCCAGCAGGAGACAGGGGCCTGAAGCTTTCTTT.

The chain has TRBV7-2 and TRBJ2-7; 7 bases agree with TRBD1. This CDR3 is 14 amino acids long. Germline CDR1 reads SGHTA; CDR2 reads FQGNSA. Unmatched junction bases numbered 10, after V lost 6 bases and J lost 5 bases. In DNA, the CDR3 is TGTGCCAGCAGGCCCGACAGGGTATGGAACGAGCAGTACTTC. Its protein product is CASRPDRVWNEQYF.

J is TRBJ2-1 and V is TRBV11-2; 9 bases match TRBD2. V lost 3 bases and J lost 7; bases outside the gene matches: 19. Looked up from germline, CDR1 is SGHAT and CDR2 is FQNNGV. The CDR3 loop spans 19 amino acids. CDR3 loop: CASSLPPSVGGGAGNEQFF. The CDR3 nucleotides are TGTGCCAGCAGCTTGCCGCCATCCGTAGGCGGGGGGGCCGGGAATGAGCAGTTCTTC.

The sample holds a few counts of this clonotype. The chain employs TRBV20-1 and TRBJ2-7; possibly TRBD2 for D (5 bases). Per the germline V gene, CDR1 is DFQATT and CDR2 is SNEGSKA (reference sequence). The V end was cut by 5 bases, the J end by 1 base, with 15 bases between. The CDR3 has 14 amino acids. The CDR3 region is CSASHSRGSYEQYF. CDR3 DNA sequence: TGCAGTGCTTCACATTCCCGAGGGTCCTACGAGCAGTACTTC.

This clonotype was seen more than once but under ten times. V is TRBV5-6 and J is TRBJ2-3; no clear D. There are 13 residues in the CDR3. CDR1 and CDR2 from the germline V gene are SGHDT and YYEEEE. V lost 7 bases and J lost 6, with 15 bases in between. CDR3 nucleotides: TGTGCCAGCCGCCGTGGGGAATTGGATACGCAGTATTTT. This gives the protein CASRRGELDTQYF. The whole variable domain, filled in from reference TRBV5-6 and TRBJ2-3, reads DAGVTQSPTHLIKTRGQQVTLRCSPKSGHDTVSWYQQALGQGPQFIFQYYEEEERQRGNFPDRFSGHQFPNYSSELNVNALLLGDSALYLCASRRGELDTQYFGPGTRLTVL.

The genes are TRBV6-6 and TRBJ2-3; possibly TRBD1 for D (5 bases). This CDR3 is 15 amino acids long. The germline V and J ends were trimmed by 2 bases and 0 bases, with 9 bases remaining between them. Germline CDR1 is MNHNY and CDR2 is SVGAGI (reference sequence). CDR3 amino acids: CASSYLQGSTDTQYF. The CDR3 DNA sequence: TGTGCCAGCAGTTACCTTCAGGGTAGCACAGATACGCAGTATTTT.

This clonotype was seen a handful of times. This rearrangement joins TRBV29-1 to TRBJ1-1; the D is unclear. The CDR3 consists of 11 residues. The germline V gene encodes CDR1 SQVTM and CDR2 ANQGSEA. V lost 7 bases, J lost 11 bases, and 17 bases lay in between. CDR3 in amino acids: CSATYGVGAFF. In nucleotides, the CDR3 is TGCAGCGCCACGTACGGGGTTGGGGCTTTCTTT.

This clonotype appeared a few times. This chain joins TRBV10-3 and TRBJ1-4; maybe TRBD1 (5 bases). The CDR3 is 14 amino acids. Trimming took off 3 bases at V and 8 bases at J, with 13 bases between the two ends. In germline, CDR1 is ENHRY, CDR2 SYGVKD. In nucleotides, the CDR3 is TGTGCCATCAGTGAAGGGCGGGACGGCGAAAAACTGTTTTTT. The encoded protein is CAISEGRDGEKLFF.